This TCR beta chain was identified in a study of blood T cell repertoires in COVID-19. About the study: Researchers got acute and convalescent COVID-19 samples from the United States, Italy and Spain. Sources were T cells, B-cell-depleted T cells, or PBMCs; the material itself was cDNA or gDNA.

The table came from immunoSEQ multiplex PCR; TCRdb's copy has only in-frame clones and leaves some out. This sample yields about 45,000 clones, of which about 88% are seen a single time; about 20% belongs to the top ten. J was trimmed by 2 bases and V by 5 bases; bases with no gene match: 6. The V gene's germline CDR1 is KGHSH and CDR2 LQKENI. This CDR3 region has 16 residues. This chain links TRBV18 with TRBJ2-1; 10 bases align to TRBD1. The receptor was derived from a man between 65 and 79 years old with active COVID-19. The sample consisted of peripheral blood. The CDR3 DNA is TGTGCCAGCTCATCCCTCGGGACAGGGGCCTACAATGAGCAGTTCTTC. This codes for CASSSLGTGAYNEQFF.